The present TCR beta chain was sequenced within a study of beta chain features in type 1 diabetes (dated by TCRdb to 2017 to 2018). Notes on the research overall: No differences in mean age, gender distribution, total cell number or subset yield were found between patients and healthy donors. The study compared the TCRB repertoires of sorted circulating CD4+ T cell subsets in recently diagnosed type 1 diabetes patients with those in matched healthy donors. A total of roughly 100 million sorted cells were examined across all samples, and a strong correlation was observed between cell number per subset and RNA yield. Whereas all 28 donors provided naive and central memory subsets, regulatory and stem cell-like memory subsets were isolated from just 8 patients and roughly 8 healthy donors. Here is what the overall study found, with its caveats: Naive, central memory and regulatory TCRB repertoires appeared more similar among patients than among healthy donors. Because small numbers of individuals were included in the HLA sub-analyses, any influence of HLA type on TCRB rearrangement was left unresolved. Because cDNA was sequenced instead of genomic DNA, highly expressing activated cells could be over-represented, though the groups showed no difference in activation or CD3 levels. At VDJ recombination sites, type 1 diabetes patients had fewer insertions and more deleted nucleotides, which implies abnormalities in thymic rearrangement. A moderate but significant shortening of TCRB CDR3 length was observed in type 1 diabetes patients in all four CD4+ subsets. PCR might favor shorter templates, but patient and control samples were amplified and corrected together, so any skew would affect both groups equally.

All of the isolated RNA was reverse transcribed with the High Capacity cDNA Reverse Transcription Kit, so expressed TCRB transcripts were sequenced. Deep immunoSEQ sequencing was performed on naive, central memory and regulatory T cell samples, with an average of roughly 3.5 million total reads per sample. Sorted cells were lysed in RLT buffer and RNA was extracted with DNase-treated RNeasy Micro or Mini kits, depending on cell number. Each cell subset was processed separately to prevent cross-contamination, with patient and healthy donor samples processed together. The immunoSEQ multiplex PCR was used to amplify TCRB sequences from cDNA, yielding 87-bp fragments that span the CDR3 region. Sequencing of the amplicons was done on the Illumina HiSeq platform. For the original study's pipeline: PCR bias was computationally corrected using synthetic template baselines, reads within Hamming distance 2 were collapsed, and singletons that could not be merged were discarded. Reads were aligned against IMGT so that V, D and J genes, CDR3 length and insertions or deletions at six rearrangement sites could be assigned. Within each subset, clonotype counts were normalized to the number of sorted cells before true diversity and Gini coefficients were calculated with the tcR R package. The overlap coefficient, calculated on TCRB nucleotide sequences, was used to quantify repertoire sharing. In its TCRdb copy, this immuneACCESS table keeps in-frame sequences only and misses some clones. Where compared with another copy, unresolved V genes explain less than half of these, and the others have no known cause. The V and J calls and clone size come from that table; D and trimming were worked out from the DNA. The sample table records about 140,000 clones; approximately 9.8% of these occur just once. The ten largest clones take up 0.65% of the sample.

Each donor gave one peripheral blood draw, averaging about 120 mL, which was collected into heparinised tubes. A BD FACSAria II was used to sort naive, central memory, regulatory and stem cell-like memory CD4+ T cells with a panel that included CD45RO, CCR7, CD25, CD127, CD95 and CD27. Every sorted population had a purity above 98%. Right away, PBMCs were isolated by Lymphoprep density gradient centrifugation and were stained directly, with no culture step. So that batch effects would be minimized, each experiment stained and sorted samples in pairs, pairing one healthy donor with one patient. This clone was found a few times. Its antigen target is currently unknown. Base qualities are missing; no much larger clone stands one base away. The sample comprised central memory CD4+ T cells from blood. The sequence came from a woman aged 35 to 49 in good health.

The DNA sequence is as follows: TGTGCCAGCAGCCCCCTTATGGGGCGCTCCTACAATGAGCAGTTCTTC. It translates to CASSPLMGRSYNEQFF. The chain joins TRBV7-2 to TRBJ2-1, with a weak D call of TRBD1 (5 bases match). The germline ends are 14 bases apart after V is trimmed by 5 bases and J by 0 bases. From its cysteine to its phenylalanine, the CDR3 spans 16 amino acids. Only the CDR3 region is kept as DNA, spanning 48 bases read in frame from base 1. From a lookup of the germline V gene, CDR1 and CDR2 are SGHTA and FQGNSA.